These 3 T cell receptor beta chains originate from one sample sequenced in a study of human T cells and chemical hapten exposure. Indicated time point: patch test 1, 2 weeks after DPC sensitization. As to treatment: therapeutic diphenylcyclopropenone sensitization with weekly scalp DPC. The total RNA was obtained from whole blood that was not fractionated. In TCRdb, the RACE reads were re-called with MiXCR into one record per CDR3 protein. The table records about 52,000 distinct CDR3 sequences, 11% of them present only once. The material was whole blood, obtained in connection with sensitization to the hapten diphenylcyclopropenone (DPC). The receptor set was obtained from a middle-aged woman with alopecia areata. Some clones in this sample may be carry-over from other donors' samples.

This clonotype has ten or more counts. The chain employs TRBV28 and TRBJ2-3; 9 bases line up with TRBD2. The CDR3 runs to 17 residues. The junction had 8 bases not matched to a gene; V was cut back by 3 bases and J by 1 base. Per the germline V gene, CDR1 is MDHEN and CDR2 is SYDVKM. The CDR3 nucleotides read TGTGCCAGCAGTTTTATGGGCGGGAGGGCCCGCACAGATACGCAGTATTTT. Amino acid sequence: CASSFMGGRARTDTQYF.

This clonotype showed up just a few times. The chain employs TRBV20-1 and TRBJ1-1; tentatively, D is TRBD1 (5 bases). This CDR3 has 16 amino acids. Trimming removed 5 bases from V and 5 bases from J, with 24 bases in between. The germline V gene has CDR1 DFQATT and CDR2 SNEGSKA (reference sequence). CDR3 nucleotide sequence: TGCAGTGCTTGGCCCTACGACAGATCTATAGGGACTGAAGCTTTCTTT. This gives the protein CSAWPYDRSIGTEAFF.

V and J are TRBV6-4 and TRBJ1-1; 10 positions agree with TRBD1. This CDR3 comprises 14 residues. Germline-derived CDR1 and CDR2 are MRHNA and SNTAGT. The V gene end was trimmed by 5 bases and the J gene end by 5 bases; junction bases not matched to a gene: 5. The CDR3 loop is CASSRTGGRTEAFF. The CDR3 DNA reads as TGTGCCAGCAGTCGGACAGGGGGAAGGACTGAAGCTTTCTTT.